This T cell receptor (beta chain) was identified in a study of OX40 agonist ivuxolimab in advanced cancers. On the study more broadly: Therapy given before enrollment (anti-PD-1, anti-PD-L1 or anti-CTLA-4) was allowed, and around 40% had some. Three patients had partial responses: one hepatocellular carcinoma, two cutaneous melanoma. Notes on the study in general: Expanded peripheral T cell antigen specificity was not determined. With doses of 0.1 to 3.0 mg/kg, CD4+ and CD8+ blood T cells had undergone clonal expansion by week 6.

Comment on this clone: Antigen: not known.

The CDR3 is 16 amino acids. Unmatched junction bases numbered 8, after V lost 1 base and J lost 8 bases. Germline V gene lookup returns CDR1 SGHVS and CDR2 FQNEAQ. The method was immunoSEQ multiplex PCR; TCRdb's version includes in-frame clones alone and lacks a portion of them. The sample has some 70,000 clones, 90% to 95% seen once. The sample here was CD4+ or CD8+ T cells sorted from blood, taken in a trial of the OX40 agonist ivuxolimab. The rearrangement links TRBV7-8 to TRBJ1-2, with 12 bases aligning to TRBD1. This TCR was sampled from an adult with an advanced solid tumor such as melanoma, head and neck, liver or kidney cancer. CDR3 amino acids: CASSLDAGQGAGGYTF. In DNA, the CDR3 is TGTGCCAGCAGCTTAGACGCGGGACAGGGGGCCGGGGGCTACACCTTC.